The 20 T cell receptor beta chains reported below all come from one sample, sequenced in a study of shared clonotypes between healthy human individuals. CD45RO negativity and positive selection for CCR7 defined naive CD8 cells, a population that excluded terminally differentiated effector memory CD45RA+ cells. Profiling relied on immunoSEQ multiplex PCR, and the TCRdb table lists in-frame clones only, not all of them. The table records 550,000 to 650,000 clones, about 95% of them present only once. The sample comprised naive CD8+ T cells sorted from blood. Source of these receptors: a woman aged 25 to 45 in good health.

This chain links TRBV6-1 with TRBJ2-1; no clear D. The CDR3 runs 13 residues. CDR1 MNHNS and CDR2 SASEGT come from the germline V gene. V was shortened by 1 base and J by 6 bases, with 7 bases between the two germline ends. The CDR3 DNA sequence: TGTGCCAGCAGTGAAGATAGGCCCAATGAGCAGTTCTTC. Its protein product is CASSEDRPNEQFF.

This chain uses TRBV28 with TRBJ2-5, with 8 bases matching TRBD1. J lost 7 bases, V lost 6 bases, and 19 bases had no gene match. Germline lookup yields CDR1 MDHEN and CDR2 SYDVKM. The CDR3 loop spans 17 amino acids. CDR3: CASSGTGKTTLDGTQYF. In DNA, the CDR3 is TGTGCCAGCAGCGGGACAGGAAAAACCACGTTAGATGGGACCCAGTACTTC.

This clone showed up just once. The J gene is TRBJ2-3, the V gene TRBV28, with 9 positions matching TRBD2. Per the germline V gene, CDR1 is MDHEN and CDR2 is SYDVKM. The ends lost 6 bases at V and 3 bases at J; junction bases unmatched: 7. The CDR3 consists of 15 residues. For the CDR3, the DNA is TGTGCCAGCAGATTGACTAGCGGAAGGACAGATACGCAGTATTTT. It yields the protein CASRLTSGRTDTQYF.

The chain joins TRBV5-1 to TRBJ2-1; 10 bases are a match to TRBD2. Germline values: CDR1 SGHRS, CDR2 YFSETQ. V was pared by 4 bases and J by 2 bases, with 12 bases of the junction left unmatched. This CDR3 has 18 amino acids. The CDR3 region is CASSRESLAGVAYNEQFF. Here the CDR3 DNA reads TGCGCCAGCAGCCGGGAGAGTCTAGCGGGAGTGGCCTACAATGAGCAGTTCTTC.

This chain connects TRBV5-4 to TRBJ1-2, with TRBD1 identical over 7 bases. The germline gives CDR1 SGHNT, CDR2 YYREEE (reference sequence). This CDR3 is built from 17 residues. Trimming removed 0 bases from V and 2 bases from J; junction bases left unmatched: 10. CDR3 bases: TGTGCCAGCAGCTTGGCCGGAGGGGGCGTTTCAAACTATGGCTACACCTTC. Protein: CASSLAGGGVSNYGYTF.

The chain couples TRBV5-6 to TRBJ1-1; D gene unclear. Trimming pared 0 bases from V and 1 base from J, leaving 10 bases between. Germline loops: CDR1 SGHDT, CDR2 YYEEEE. This CDR3 spans 15 amino acids. The DNA for the CDR3 is TGTGCCAGCAGCTTGGATGGCGGAAGGAACACTGAAGCTTTCTTT. Protein: CASSLDGGRNTEAFF.

The V gene is TRBV2, the J gene TRBJ2-2; the D is unclear. The germline V gene encodes CDR1 SNHLY and CDR2 FYNNEI. V was clipped by 0 bases and J by 6 bases, with 11 bases between them. The length of the CDR3 is 15 residues. CDR3 sequence (DNA): TGTGCCAGCAGTGAAGCGTCTTTCGAGTCCGGGGAGCTGTTTTTT. Translating it yields CASSEASFESGELFF.

V is TRBV28 and J is TRBJ2-1; 8 bases map to TRBD2. With V trimmed by 6 bases and J by 0 bases, 7 bases remained unmatched. Germline V lookup: CDR1 MDHEN, CDR2 SYDVKM. The CDR3 runs to 16 residues. The CDR3 here is CASRDLAGSSYNEQFF. The CDR3 DNA sequence: TGTGCCAGCAGGGATTTAGCGGGGAGCTCCTACAATGAGCAGTTCTTC.

The gene calls are TRBV27 and TRBJ2-7; D call uncertain. The germline V gene has CDR1 MNHEY and CDR2 SMNVEV (reference sequence). V was pared by 0 bases and J by 3 bases, with 15 bases between. This CDR3 comprises 16 residues. The CDR3 bases are TGTGCCAGCAGTTTATCAGGCGCCGGATTTAACTACGAGCAGTACTTC. Translating gives CASSLSGAGFNYEQYF.

V and J are TRBV10-2 and TRBJ2-5; D is tentatively TRBD1 or TRBD2 (5 bases each). CDR3 length equals 15 residues. V was cut by 4 bases and J by 3 bases, with 15 bases left in between. Per the germline V gene, CDR1 is WSHSY and CDR2 is SAAADI. This CDR3 reads CASSGIPGPEETQYF. CDR3 in DNA: TGCGCCAGCAGTGGAATCCCGGGACCAGAAGAGACCCAGTACTTC.

The genes are TRBV15 and TRBJ1-2; 12 bases fit TRBD1. The CDR3 extends over 16 amino acids. Germline values: CDR1 LNHNV, CDR2 YYDKDF (reference sequence). J gave up 6 bases and V 0 bases, and 5 bases lay outside the gene matches. CDR3 nucleotide sequence: TGTGCCACCAGCAGAGAGTTGGGACAGGGGGCGGATGGCTACACCTTC. Translation: CATSRELGQGADGYTF.

The V gene is TRBV19, the J gene TRBJ2-7; 7 bases map to TRBD1. CDR3 length: 15 amino acids. CDR1 and CDR2 from the germline V gene are LNHDA and SQIVND (reference sequence). The V gene end was trimmed by 5 bases and the J gene end by 3 bases; junction bases not matched to a gene: 10. In DNA, the CDR3 is TGTGCCAGTAGTGCCGAGACAGGGTTTCACTACGAGCAGTACTTC. Protein sequence: CASSAETGFHYEQYF.

This chain uses TRBV28 with TRBJ1-5, with TRBD1 identical over 7 bases. Germline-derived CDR1 and CDR2 are MDHEN and SYDVKM. The J segment lost 4 bases and the V segment lost 6 bases, leaving 6 bases of the junction unmatched. The CDR3 has 14 residues. Written as DNA, the CDR3 is TGTGCCAGCAGCCTCCCAGGGGGTAATCAGCCCCAGCATTTT. Its protein product is CASSLPGGNQPQHF.

This chain connects TRBV29-1 to TRBJ2-5; D is ambiguous. V shed 4 bases and J shed 4 bases, with 10 bases lying between them. CDR3 length: 12 amino acids. The germline V gene has CDR1 SQVTM and CDR2 ANQGSEA. The CDR3 DNA reads as TGCAGCGTTGTTGAGGCCCTAGAGACCCAGTACTTC. Its translation is CSVVEALETQYF.

Comment on this clone: In the same sample, other DNA sequences code for this CDR3. The V gene is TRBV5-6, the J gene TRBJ2-5, with TRBD1 as a possible D gene (5 bases). The CDR3 runs to 13 residues. Germline V gene lookup returns CDR1 SGHDT and CDR2 YYEEEE. V shed 1 base and J shed 2 bases, with 6 bases lying between them. CDR3 sequence reads: CASSLSGQETQYF. The CDR3 nucleotides are TGTGCCAGCAGCTTGTCAGGGCAAGAGACCCAGTACTTC.

The J gene is TRBJ1-1, the V gene TRBV5-1; D gene uncertain. This CDR3 has 12 residues. The germline gives CDR1 SGHRS, CDR2 YFSETQ. V lost 2 bases and J 1 base, leaving 3 bases between the germline ends. Here the CDR3 reads CASSFGNTEAFF. CDR3 nucleotide sequence: TGCGCCAGCAGCTTTGGGAACACTGAAGCTTTCTTT.

This chain uses TRBV11-2 with TRBJ2-1, with 8 bases aligning to TRBD2. Trimming at V came to 5 bases and at J to 8 bases, leaving 2 bases not matched to a gene. From germline, CDR1 is SGHAT and CDR2 FQNNGV. The CDR3 extends over 12 amino acids. CDR3 bases: TGTGCCAGCAGCCGTAGCGGGGATGAGCAGTTCTTC. It translates to CASSRSGDEQFF.

The V call is TRBV4-1, the J call TRBJ1-1; 12 nucleotides line up with TRBD1. The germline gives CDR1 MGHRA, CDR2 YSYEKL. The V and J ends lost 3 bases and 0 bases, in that order; junction bases with no gene match: 2. The CDR3 is 16 amino acids. The CDR3 protein is CASSQGQGALNTEAFF. The CDR3 DNA reads as TGCGCCAGCAGCCAGGGACAGGGGGCTTTGAACACTGAAGCTTTCTTT.

V and J are TRBV7-8 and TRBJ1-5, with TRBD1 as a possible D gene (5 bases). The germline CDR1 and CDR2 sequences are SGHVS and FQNEAQ. This CDR3 contains 16 residues. Trimming removed 5 bases from V and 0 bases from J, with 14 bases in between. The CDR3: CASSRDGTDSNQPQHF. CDR3 bases: TGTGCCAGCAGCCGCGATGGGACGGATAGCAATCAGCCCCAGCATTTT.

This rearrangement joins TRBV29-1 to TRBJ2-3; 12 bases are shared with TRBD2. V gave up 1 base and J gave up 1 base; unmatched junction bases: 15. The CDR3 runs to 20 residues. CDR1 and CDR2 (germline): SQVTM, ANQGSEA. The CDR3 reads CSVEVLLAGGTQTRTDTQYF. The CDR3 DNA follows: TGCAGCGTTGAAGTTTTGCTAGCGGGAGGGACCCAAACCCGCACAGATACGCAGTATTTT.